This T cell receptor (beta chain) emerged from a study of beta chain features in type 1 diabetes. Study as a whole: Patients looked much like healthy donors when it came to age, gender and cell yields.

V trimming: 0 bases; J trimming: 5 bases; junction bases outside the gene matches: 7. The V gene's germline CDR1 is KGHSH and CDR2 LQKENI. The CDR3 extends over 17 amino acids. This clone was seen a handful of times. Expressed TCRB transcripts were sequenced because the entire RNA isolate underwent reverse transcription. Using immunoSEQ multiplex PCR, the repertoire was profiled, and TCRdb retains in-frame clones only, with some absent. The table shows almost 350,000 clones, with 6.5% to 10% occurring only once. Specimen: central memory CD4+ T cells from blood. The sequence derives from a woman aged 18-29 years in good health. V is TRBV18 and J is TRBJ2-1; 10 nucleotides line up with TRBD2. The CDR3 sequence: CASSPPLLAGFNNEQFF. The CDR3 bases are TGTGCCAGCTCACCACCGCTACTAGCGGGATTCAACAATGAGCAGTTCTTC.